This TCR beta chain appears in the sequencing data of a study of blood T cell repertoires in COVID-19. At the level of the study: The origin of the acute and convalescent COVID-19 samples was the United States, Italy and Spain. T cells, B-cell-depleted T cells, or PBMCs supplied cDNA or gDNA.

In the original workflow: Reference gene primer amplification gave nucleated cell count estimates. This table comes from immunoSEQ multiplex PCR, and its TCRdb copy is limited to in-frame clones, with some not included. V, J and clone size reflect that table, while D and trimming were determined from the DNA. The profile shows 200,000 or so clones, 65% to 85% of them singletons. Trimming at V came to 6 bases and at J to 6 bases, leaving 3 bases not matched to a gene. Germline V gives CDR1 MNHEY, CDR2 SVGAGI. This CDR3 comprises 13 residues. The clonotype comes from a man in his 60s with active or convalescent COVID-19. This chain links TRBV6-5 with TRBJ2-1, with 9 bases fitting TRBD2. Source material: peripheral blood. CDR3: CASRGTSSNEQFF. In DNA, the CDR3 is TGTGCCAGCAGGGGGACTAGCAGCAATGAGCAGTTCTTC.